This T cell receptor (beta chain) stems from a study of blood T cell repertoires in COVID-19. The germline gives CDR1 MNHEY, CDR2 SVGAGI. The V and J ends lost 6 bases and 5 bases respectively, with 16 bases between them. CDR3 size: 14 residues. In the study's own analysis: Estimates of nucleated cell counts were drawn from the amplification of reference gene primers. The assay was immunoSEQ multiplex PCR, and TCRdb's table has in-frame clones only and misses some. V and J calls and clone size follow that table, whereas D and trimming were derived from the DNA. Found here are 61,000 or so clones, under 85% of them singletons; the top ten hold less than 7%.

Sequencing input: peripheral blood. This TCR was recovered from a woman in her 70s with acute or convalescent COVID-19. The V call is TRBV6-5, the J call TRBJ1-1; D unclear. The CDR3 loop reads CASSPAIWETEAFF. The CDR3 DNA reads TGTGCCAGCAGCCCGGCCATTTGGGAGACTGAAGCTTTCTTT.